This T cell receptor beta chain was identified during a study of cytomegalovirus exposure and HLA in healthy donors. Study findings and constraints: Cytomegalovirus status was reportedly diagnosed by the classifier with high sensitivity and specificity.

The repertoire was sequenced with immunoSEQ multiplex PCR; TCRdb's copy has only in-frame clones and lacks some. Among about 200,000 clones listed, over 80% were seen once. The donors were members of the validation cohort, which comprised 90 to 150 subjects and was separate from the first cohort of 666 subjects. The germline V gene encodes CDR1 LNHDA and CDR2 SQIVND (reference sequence). This CDR3 has 12 amino acids. V dropped 6 bases and J dropped 7; count of bases not matched to a gene: 2. For this clone: Its antigen remains unidentified.

Sequenced: PBMCs. The V gene is TRBV19, the J gene TRBJ1-2; 10 bases align to TRBD1. The clonotype comes from a woman between 18 and 29 years old in good health and CMV-seronegative. The CDR3 sequence: CASRRTGGGYTF. CDR3 DNA sequence: TGTGCCAGTAGAAGGACAGGGGGTGGCTACACCTTC.